This TCR beta chain was identified during a study of cytomegalovirus exposure and HLA in healthy donors. Study conclusions and caveats: Cytomegalovirus-associated TCR beta chains were listed, numbering under 200. Most TCR beta V segments were productive about 87% or about 30% of the time in an earlier analysis.

60 Vbeta and 13 Jbeta primers were used in PCR. TCRdb's copy holds only in-frame clones and misses some; the assay was immunoSEQ multiplex PCR. This table holds over 150,000 clones, 68% found once. Although they were nominally healthy when sampled, donors likely had unrecorded immune exposures. In regard to this clone: Its cognate antigen is unknown.

CDR1 is SGHRS, CDR2 YFSETQ, per germline. This CDR3 is 14 amino acids long. This rearrangement joins TRBV5-1 to TRBJ2-5; 7 nucleotides match TRBD1. The end of the DNA aligns better with TRBJ2-7, so the J call may be wrong. This sequence was found in a woman in her forties in good health and CMV-seropositive. The sequenced material came from PBMCs. In DNA, the CDR3 is TGCGCCAGCAGCTCAAGACAGGGCACCTACGAGCAGTACTTC. This sequence encodes CASSSRQGTYEQYF.